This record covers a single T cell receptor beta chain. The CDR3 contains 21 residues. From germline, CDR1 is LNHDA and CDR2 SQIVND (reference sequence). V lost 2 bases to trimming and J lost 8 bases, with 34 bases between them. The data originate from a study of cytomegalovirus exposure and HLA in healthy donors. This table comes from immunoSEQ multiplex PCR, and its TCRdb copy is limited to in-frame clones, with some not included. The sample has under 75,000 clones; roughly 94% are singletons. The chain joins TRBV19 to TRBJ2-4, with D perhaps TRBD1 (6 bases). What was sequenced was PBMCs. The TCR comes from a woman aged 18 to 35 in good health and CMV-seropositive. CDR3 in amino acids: CASSIPSVVAEGVLDGDIQYF. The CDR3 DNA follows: TGTGCCAGTAGTATACCCTCGGTGGTAGCAGAGGGGGTTTTGGACGGAGACATTCAGTACTTC.